This T cell receptor beta chain was sequenced during a study of identical twins (dated by TCRdb to 2015 to 2016). Notes on the research overall: TCR alpha and beta repertoires from monozygotic twins, unrelated adults of various ages and cord blood were deep-sequenced to test whether fetal clonotypes persist. To rule out contamination, the twin experiments were replicated at different times with different library preparation protocols. General study outcomes and caveats: Fewer insertions were carried by abundant cord blood beta clonotypes, a similar but weaker trend appeared in young adult naive repertoires, and no such trend appeared in memory repertoires. Compared with coincidental sharing between unrelated individuals, an excess of low generation-probability sequences was observed among out-of-frame TCR alpha sequences shared between twins. Invariant T cells such as MAIT and iNKT could partly confound zero-insertion analyses, though diverse VJ usage argued against this for most clonotypes. Excess twin sharing in beta out-of-frame sequences was weaker because fewer shared sequences lowered the signal-to-noise ratio. Because the same donors could not be followed over many years, conclusions were based on cross-sectional statistical analysis. Out-of-frame TCR alpha sharing in monozygotic twins was systematically underestimated by recombination models, whereas sharing between unrelated individuals was in agreement with the recombination models.

Library preparation used 5' RACE. These reads were obtained on an Illumina HiSeq 2000. Template switching introduced a universal primer binding site; the final cDNA contained a unique molecular identifier, enabling accurate counting of TCR cDNA molecules. First-strand cDNA for TCR alpha and beta chains was synthesized from specific primers in the conserved constant-segment region. To control for contamination, every cDNA library was double barcoded, receiving both a SMART-Mk sample barcode and Illumina barcodes. TruSeq adapter sequences and Illumina sample barcodes were added in two successive PCR steps. The TCR alpha and beta cDNA libraries were sequenced on the Illumina HiSeq platform using custom primers. The study's own analysis went as follows. MiGEC processed the raw reads to extract unique molecular identifiers, while MiXCR was used to determine the CDR3 positions. Recombination models were inferred per individual with the repgenHMM and IGoR tools using an EM algorithm. Shared clonotype analysis was performed with the tcR package in R, normalizing sharing by the product of cloneset sizes. Out-of-frame nonproductive sequences were analyzed to study raw recombination free of thymic and clonal selection effects. Using fastp trimming at Q25 and MiXCR clonotype assembly, TCRdb reanalyzed the public sequencing data and kept in-frame beta chains. Each entry is one CDR3 protein sequence, shown with its most common DNA and genes. The V and J calls reflect TCRdb's pipeline rather than the authors' work. A total of 450,000 or so distinct CDR3 sequences appear in this sample, approximately 17% of them only once. The ten largest clones capture 12% of the sample.

V is cut back by 1 base and J by 6 bases, with 6 bases in the junction unmatched. The cysteine opens and the phenylalanine closes a CDR3 of 15 amino acids. Solely the CDR3 DNA is kept, with 45 bases framed from the first base. All donors were healthy Caucasians. Three unrelated non-twin adults were additionally sequenced: a male aged 18 to 30, a male aged 50 to 60 and a female aged 50 to 60. Miltenyi CD45RO+ enrichment and human naive T-cell isolation kits were used to isolate memory (CD45RO+) and naive T cells from PBMC. Of note for this clonotype: The antigen it recognizes is unknown. No clone much larger than this one lies a single base away; base qualities are absent.

The V gene is TRBV12-3 or TRBV12-4 and the J gene is TRBJ1-1, with 9 central nucleotides matching TRBD1. Sequenced: naive T cells sorted from blood. Per the publication, the cell subset or site label means: cells isolated with a human naive T-cell isolation kit. The sequence came from a man aged 50 to 59 in good health. The DNA reads TGTGCCAGCAGTTTAGGGGACAGGGAAAGCTCTGAAGCTTTCTTT. The encoded protein is CASSLGDRESSEAFF.